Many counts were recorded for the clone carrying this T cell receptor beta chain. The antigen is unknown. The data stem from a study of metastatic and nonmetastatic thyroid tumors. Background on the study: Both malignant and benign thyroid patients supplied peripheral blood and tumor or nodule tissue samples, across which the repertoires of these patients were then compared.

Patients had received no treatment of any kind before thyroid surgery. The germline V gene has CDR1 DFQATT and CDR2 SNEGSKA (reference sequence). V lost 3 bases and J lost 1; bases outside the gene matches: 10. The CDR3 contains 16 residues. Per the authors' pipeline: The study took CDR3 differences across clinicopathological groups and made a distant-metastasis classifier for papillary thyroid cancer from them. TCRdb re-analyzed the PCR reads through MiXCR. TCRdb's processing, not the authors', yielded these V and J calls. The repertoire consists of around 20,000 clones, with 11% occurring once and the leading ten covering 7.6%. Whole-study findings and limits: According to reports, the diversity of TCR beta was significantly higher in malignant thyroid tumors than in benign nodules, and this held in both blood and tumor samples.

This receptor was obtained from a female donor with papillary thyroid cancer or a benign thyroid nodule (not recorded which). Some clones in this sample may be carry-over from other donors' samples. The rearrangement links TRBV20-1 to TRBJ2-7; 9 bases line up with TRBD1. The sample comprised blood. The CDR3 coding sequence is TGCAGTGCTAGTGGCTTGGGGGGGACAGGGTCCTACGAGCAGTACTTC. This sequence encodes CSASGLGGTGSYEQYF.